This section outlines one T cell receptor beta chain sequence together with its context. The antigen remains unidentified. The time point was: patch test 1, 2 weeks after DPC sensitization. This sample's treatment: therapeutic diphenylcyclopropenone sensitization with weekly scalp DPC. Donation of samples came from alopecia patients who were 18 to 70 years old and suitable for DPC. This sample is drawn from a study of human T cells and chemical hapten exposure. General study results and limits: Expanded TCRs grouped into significantly more large CDR3 similarity clusters than controls produced.

Each cDNA molecule in the library carried unique molecular identifiers. Authors' processing steps: Samples held a median of roughly 100,000 TCRs, range roughly 20,000–700,000. One entry per CDR3 protein, called by TCRdb with MiXCR from the RACE reads. None of the V and J calls come from the authors' own analysis; TCRdb made them. The data show around 120,000 distinct CDR3 sequences, roughly an eighth seen once. The CDR3 is made up of 13 amino acids. Trimming stripped 5 bases from V and 10 bases from J, with 17 bases between. Here the sequenced sample was whole blood, taken in connection with sensitization to the hapten diphenylcyclopropenone (DPC). This clonotype was sampled from a man aged 18 to 30 with alopecia areata. Some clones in this sample may be carry-over from other donors' samples. The V gene is TRBV12-3 or TRBV12-4, the J gene TRBJ1-1, with a possible D match to TRBD1 (5 bases). The CDR3 region is CASSNRDLKGAFF. The CDR3 DNA sequence: TGTGCCAGCAGTAACCGGGACCTAAAGGGAGCTTTCTTT.